The present T cell receptor (beta chain) was sequenced within a study of a mutant IDH1 vaccine in newly diagnosed glioma. Overall study context: Visit V12 was scheduled at week 35 and visit V13 at week 47.

Overall study findings and caveats: Shifts in the top peripheral T cell clonotypes seemed unrelated to pseudoprogression.

Sample time point: week 35, safety follow-up. Alongside topical imiquimod, each dose of vaccine comprised 300 ug of mutant IDH1 20-mer peptide. There were eight vaccinations for patients, given in weeks 1, 3, 5, 7, 11, 15, 19 and 23. Donors harbored newly found WHO grade 3 or 4 IDH1-mutant, ATRX-lost astrocytomas. Profiling relied on immunoSEQ multiplex PCR, and the TCRdb table lists in-frame clones only, not all of them. The sample lists 35,000 to 50,000 clones, around 92% seen once, with less than 2.5% in the top ten. With regard to this clone: Its antigen is unknown.

This receptor was taken from a man aged 45-60 years with glioma. The sequenced sample was PBMCs, obtained from a glioma patient whose treatment included an IDH1 peptide vaccine.

The DNA for the CDR3 is TGTGCCAGCAGTGAATCGGCAGGGGACGGCTATGGCTACACCTTC. This translates into CASSESAGDGYGYTF. V gene TRBV6-1 combines with J gene TRBJ1-2; possible D gene TRBD1, 6 bases. The CDR3 runs 15 residues. Germline CDR1 reads MNHNS; CDR2 reads SASEGT. V was pared by 2 bases and J by 4 bases, with 14 bases between.